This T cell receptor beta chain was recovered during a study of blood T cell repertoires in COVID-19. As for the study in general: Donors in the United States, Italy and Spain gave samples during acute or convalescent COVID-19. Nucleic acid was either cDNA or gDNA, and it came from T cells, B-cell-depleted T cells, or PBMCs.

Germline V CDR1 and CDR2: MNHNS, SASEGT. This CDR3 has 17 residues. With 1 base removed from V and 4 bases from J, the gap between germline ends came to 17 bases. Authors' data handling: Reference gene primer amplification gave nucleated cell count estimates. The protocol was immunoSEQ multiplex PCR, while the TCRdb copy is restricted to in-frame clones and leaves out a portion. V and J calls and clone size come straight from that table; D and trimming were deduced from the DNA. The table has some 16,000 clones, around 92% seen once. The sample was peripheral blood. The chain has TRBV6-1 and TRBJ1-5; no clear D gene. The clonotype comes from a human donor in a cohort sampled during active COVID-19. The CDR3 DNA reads TGTGCCAGCAGTGAAGGCCCTTTTCTTCGGGATAATCAGCCCCAGCATTTT. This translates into CASSEGPFLRDNQPQHF.